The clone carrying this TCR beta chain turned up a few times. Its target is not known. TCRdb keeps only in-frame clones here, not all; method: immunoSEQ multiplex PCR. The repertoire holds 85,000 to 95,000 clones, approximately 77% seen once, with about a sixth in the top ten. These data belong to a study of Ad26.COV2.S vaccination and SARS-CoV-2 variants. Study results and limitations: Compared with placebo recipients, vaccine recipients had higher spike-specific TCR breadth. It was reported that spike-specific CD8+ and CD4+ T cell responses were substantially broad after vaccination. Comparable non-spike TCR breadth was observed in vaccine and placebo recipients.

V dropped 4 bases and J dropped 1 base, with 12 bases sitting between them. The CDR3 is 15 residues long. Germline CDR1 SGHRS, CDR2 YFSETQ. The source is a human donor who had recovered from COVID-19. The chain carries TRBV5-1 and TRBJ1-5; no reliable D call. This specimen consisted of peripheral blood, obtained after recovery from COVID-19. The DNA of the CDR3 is TGCGCCAGCAGCCCCGGAGTGGACAGCAATCAGCCCCAGCATTTT. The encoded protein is CASSPGVDSNQPQHF.